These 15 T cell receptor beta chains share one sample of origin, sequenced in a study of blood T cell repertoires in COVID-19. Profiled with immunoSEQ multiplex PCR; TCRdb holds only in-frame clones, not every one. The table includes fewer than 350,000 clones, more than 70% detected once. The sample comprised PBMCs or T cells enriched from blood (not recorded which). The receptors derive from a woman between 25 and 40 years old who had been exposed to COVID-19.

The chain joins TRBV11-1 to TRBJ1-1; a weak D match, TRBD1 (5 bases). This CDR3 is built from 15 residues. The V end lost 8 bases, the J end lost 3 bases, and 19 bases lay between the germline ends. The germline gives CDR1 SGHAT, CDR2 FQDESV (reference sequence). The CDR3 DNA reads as TGTGCCAGCCGTTCCTCGACGGGACTCTACACTGAAGCTTTCTTT. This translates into CASRSSTGLYTEAFF.

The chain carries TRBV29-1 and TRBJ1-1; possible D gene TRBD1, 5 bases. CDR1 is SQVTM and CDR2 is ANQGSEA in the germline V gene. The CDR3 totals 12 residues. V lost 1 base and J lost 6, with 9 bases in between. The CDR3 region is CSVEGGDAEAFF. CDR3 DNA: TGCAGCGTTGAAGGCGGGGACGCTGAAGCTTTCTTT.

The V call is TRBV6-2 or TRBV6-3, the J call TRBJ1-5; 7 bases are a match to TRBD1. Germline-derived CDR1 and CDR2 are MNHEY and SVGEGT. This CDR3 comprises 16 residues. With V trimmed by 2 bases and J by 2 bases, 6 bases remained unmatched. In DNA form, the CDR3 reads TGTGCCAGCAGTTACAGGGGGCTAAGGGGCAATCAGCCCCAGCATTTT. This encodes CASSYRGLRGNQPQHF.

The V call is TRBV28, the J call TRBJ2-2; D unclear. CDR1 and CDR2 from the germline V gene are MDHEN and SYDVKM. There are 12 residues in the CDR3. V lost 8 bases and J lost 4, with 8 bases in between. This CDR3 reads CASGRSTGELFF. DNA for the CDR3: TGTGCCAGCGGGCGTAGCACCGGGGAGCTGTTTTTT. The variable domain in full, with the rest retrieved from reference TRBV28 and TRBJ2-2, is DVKVTQSSRYLVKRTGEKVFLECVQDMDHENMFWYRQDPGLGLRLIYFSYDVKMKEKGDIPEGYSVSREKKERFSLILESASTNQTSMYLCASGRSTGELFFGEGSRLTVL.

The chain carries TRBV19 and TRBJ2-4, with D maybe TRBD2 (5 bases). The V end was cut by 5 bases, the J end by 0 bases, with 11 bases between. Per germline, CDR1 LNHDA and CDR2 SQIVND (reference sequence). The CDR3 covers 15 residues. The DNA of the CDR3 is TGTGCCAGTAGTCAAGGGAGCCTAGCCAAAAACATTCAGTACTTC. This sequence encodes CASSQGSLAKNIQYF.

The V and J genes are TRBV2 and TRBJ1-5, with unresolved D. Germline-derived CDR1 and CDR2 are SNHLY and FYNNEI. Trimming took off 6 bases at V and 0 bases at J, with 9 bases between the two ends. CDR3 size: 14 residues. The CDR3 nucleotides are TGTGCCAGCAGGGGCCTCTATAGCAATCAGCCCCAGCATTTT. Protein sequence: CASRGLYSNQPQHF.

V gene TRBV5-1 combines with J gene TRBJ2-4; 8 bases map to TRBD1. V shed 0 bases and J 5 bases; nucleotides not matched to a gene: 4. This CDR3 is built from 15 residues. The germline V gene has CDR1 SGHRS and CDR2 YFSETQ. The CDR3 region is CASSLARGLENIQYF. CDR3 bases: TGCGCCAGCAGCTTGGCCAGGGGGCTGGAAAACATTCAGTACTTC.

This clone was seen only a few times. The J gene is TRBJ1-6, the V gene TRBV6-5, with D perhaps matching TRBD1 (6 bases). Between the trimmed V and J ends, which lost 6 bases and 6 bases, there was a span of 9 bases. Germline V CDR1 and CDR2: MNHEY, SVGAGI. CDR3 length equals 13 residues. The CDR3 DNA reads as TGTGCCAGCAGAGGACAGATTAATTCACCCCTCCACTTT. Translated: CASRGQINSPLHF.

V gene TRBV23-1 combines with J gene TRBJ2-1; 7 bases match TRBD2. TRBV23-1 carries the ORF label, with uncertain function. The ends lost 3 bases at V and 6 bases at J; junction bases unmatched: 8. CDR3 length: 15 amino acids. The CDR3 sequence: CASSQRREMGNEQFF. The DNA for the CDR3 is TGCGCCAGCAGTCAGAGGCGGGAGATGGGCAATGAGCAGTTCTTC.

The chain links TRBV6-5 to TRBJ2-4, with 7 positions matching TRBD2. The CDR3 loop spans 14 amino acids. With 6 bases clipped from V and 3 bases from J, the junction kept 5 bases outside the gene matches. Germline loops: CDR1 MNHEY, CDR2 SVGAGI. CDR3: CASRTGEGKNIQYF. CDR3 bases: TGTGCCAGCAGAACTGGGGAGGGCAAAAACATTCAGTACTTC.

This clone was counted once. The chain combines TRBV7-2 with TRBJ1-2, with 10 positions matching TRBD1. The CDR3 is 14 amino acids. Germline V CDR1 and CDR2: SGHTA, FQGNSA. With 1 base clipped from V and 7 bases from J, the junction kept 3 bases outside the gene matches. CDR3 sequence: CASSLERTGGGYTF. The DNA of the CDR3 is TGTGCCAGCAGCTTAGAGAGGACAGGGGGTGGCTACACCTTC.

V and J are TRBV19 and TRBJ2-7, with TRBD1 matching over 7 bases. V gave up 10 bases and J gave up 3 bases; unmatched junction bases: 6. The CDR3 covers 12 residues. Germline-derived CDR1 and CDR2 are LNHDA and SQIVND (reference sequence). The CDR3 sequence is CATKDRLYEQYF. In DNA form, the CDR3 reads TGTGCCACCAAGGACAGGCTCTACGAGCAGTACTTC.

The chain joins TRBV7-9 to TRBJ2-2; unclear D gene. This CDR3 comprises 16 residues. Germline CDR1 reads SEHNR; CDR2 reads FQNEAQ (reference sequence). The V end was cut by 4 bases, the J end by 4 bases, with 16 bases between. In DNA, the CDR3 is TGTGCCAGCAGCTCAAGCCTCCTAGGTCTCACCGGGGAGCTGTTTTTT. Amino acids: CASSSSLLGLTGELFF.

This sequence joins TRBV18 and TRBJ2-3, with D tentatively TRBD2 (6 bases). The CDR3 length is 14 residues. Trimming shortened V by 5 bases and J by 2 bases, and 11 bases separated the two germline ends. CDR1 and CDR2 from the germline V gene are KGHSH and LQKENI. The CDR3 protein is CASSGRDSTDTQYF. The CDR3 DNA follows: TGTGCCAGCTCAGGACGGGACTCCACAGATACGCAGTATTTT.

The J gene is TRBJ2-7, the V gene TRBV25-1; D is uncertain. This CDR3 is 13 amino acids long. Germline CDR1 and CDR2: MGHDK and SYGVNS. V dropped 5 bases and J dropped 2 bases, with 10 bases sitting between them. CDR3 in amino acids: CASSSTVAYEQYF. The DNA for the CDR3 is TGTGCCAGCAGTTCAACGGTCGCCTACGAGCAGTACTTC.